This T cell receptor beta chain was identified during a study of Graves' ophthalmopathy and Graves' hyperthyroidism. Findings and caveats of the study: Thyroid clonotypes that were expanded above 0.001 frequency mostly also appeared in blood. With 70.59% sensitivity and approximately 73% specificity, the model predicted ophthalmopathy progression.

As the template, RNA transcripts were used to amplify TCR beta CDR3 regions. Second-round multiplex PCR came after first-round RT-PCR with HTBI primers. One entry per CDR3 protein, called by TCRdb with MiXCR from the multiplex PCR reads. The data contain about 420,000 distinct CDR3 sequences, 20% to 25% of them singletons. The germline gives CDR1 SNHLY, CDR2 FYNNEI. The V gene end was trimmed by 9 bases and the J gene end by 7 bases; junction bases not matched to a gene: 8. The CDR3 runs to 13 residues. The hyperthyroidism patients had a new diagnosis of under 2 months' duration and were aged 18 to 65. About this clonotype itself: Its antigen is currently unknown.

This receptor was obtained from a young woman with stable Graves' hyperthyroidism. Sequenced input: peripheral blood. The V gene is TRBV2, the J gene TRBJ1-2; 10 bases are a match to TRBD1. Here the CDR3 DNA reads TGTGCCAGGACGGTGGGACAGGGGTCTGGCTACACCTTC. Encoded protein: CARTVGQGSGYTF.